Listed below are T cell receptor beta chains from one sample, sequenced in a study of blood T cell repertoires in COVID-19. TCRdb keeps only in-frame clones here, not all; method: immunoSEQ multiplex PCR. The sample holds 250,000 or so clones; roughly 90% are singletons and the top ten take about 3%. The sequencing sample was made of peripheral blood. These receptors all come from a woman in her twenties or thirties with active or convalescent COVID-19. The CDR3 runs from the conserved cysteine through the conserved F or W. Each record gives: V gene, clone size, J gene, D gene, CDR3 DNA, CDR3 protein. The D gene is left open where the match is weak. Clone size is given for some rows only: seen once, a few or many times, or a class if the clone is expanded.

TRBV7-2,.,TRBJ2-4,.,TGTGCCAGCAGCTTAGTTCCGGGTAGTGGGAACATTCAGTACTTC,CASSLVPGSGNIQYF
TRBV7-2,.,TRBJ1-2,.,TGTGCCAGCAGCTTAGCGGCAGCGGGATTTAACTATGGCTACACCTTC,CASSLAAAGFNYGYTF
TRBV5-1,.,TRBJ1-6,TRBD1,TGCGCCAGCAGCCGGGACAGCTCCTATAATTCACCCCTCCACTTT,CASSRDSSYNSPLHF
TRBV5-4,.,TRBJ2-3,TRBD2,TGTGCCAGCAGTTCACGGGTTCCGGGACTAGCACCAGATACGCAGTATTTT,CASSSRVPGLAPDTQYF
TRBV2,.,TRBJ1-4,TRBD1,TGTGCCAGCAACCCGGGACAGGGCATTGAAAAACTGTTTTTT,CASNPGQGIEKLFF
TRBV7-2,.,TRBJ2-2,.,TGTGCCAGCAGCCTGGGCTACACCGGGGAGCTGTTTTTT,CASSLGYTGELFF
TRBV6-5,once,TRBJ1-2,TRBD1,TGTGCCAGCAGTTACGGGACAGGGTTTGGCTACACCTTC,CASSYGTGFGYTF
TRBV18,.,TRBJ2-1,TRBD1,TGTGCCAGCTCAGAGGGACAGCCGTTTTCCAATGAGCAGTTCTTC,CASSEGQPFSNEQFF
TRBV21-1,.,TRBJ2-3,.,TGTGCCAGCAGCTTGAAACAGAATGTCACAGATACGCAGTATTTT,CASSLKQNVTDTQYF
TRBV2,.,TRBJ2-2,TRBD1,TGTGCCACCGGGACAGGGTATAACACCGGGGAGCTGTTTTTT,CATGTGYNTGELFF
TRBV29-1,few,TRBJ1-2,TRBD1,TGCAGCGTTCATTCCATCGGACAGGGTAGAGACTATGGCTACACCTTC,CSVHSIGQGRDYGYTF
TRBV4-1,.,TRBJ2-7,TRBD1,TGCGCCAGCAGCCAACCGGGACAGGGCCCCTACGAGCAGTACTTC,CASSQPGQGPYEQYF
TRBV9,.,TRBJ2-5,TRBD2,TGTGCCAGCAGCGTAGGTTCTAGCGGGGCGAGCCAAGAGACCCAGTACTTC,CASSVGSSGASQETQYF
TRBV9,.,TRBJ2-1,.,TGTGCCAGCAGTAAAGGGGCCTACAATGAGCAGTTCTTC,CASSKGAYNEQFF
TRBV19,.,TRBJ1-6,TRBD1,TGTGCCAGTAGCCCACAGGGGGATTTTGGTAATTCACCCCTCCACTTT,CASSPQGDFGNSPLHF
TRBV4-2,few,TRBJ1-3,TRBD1,TGTGCCAGCAGCCAAGGACAGGGACAGGCCTCTGGAAACACCATATATTTT,CASSQGQGQASGNTIYF
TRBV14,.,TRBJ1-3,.,TGTGCCAGCGCTCTAGCAGGAGCGTCTGCTGGAAACACCATATATTTT,CASALAGASAGNTIYF
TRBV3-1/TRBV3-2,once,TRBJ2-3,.,TGTGCCAGCAGCCTGGCAGGGGACACAGATACGCAGTATTTT,CASSLAGDTDTQYF
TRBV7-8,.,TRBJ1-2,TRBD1,TGTGCCAGCAGCCGAGGTCCCGGGACAGGGGGCGGAGGTCATGGCTACACCTTC,CASSRGPGTGGGGHGYTF
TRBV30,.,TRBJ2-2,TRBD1,TGTGCCTGGCGATCCCCCGACAGGGCCGGGGAGCTGTTTTTT,CAWRSPDRAGELFF
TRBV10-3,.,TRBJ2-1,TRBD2,TGTGCCATCAGCCGGAGCGGGGGGGCCTACAATGAGCAGTTCTTC,CAISRSGGAYNEQFF
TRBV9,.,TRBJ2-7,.,TGTGCCAGCAGTCGGGACTGGCTCTCCTACGAGCAGTACTTC,CASSRDWLSYEQYF
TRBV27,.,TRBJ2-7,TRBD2,TGTGCCAGCCGAACGGGGGGGCAAAAGTACGAGCAGTACTTC,CASRTGGQKYEQYF
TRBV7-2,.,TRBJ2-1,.,TGTGCCAGCAGCTCGCCGGGCGGGGCCTACAATGAGCAGTTCTTC,CASSSPGGAYNEQFF
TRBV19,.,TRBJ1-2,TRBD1,TGTGCCAGTAGTGCTCACCGGGACAGGGGGGCGGTTTACTATGGCTACACCTTC,CASSAHRDRGAVYYGYTF
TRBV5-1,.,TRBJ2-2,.,TGCGCCAGCAGCTTCTCCGGGAACCTCCGGAGCACCGGGGAGCTGTTTTTT,CASSFSGNLRSTGELFF
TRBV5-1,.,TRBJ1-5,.,TGCGCCAGCAGCTCGCCCCACAGGACGGATTATAGCAATCAGCCCCAGCATTTT,CASSSPHRTDYSNQPQHF
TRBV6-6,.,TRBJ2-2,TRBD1,TGTGCCAGCAGTTACCCGAGACAGGGAAACACCGGGGAGCTGTTTTTT,CASSYPRQGNTGELFF
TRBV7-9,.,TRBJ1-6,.,TGTGCCAGCAGCTCGCTTCCTAGTGGGGCCCGATCACCCCTCCACTTT,CASSSLPSGARSPLHF
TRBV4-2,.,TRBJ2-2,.,TGTGCCAGCGGATCGTTTTGGGACTCCCTTACCAACACCGGGGAGCTGTTTTTT,CASGSFWDSLTNTGELFF
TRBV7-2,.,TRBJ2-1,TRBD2,TGTGCCAGCAGCTTCGACCGGGGGGGCCTGGAGCAGTTCTTC,CASSFDRGGLEQFF
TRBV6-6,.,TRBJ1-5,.,TGTGCCAGCAAGGAGGGCAATCAGCCCCAGCATTTT,CASKEGNQPQHF
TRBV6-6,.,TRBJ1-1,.,TGTGCCAGCAGTCCACTCGGGGGGAACACTGAAGCTTTCTTT,CASSPLGGNTEAFF
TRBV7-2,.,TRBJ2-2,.,TGTGCCAGCAGCTTAGTTTTCCTAGGGCAGGGGAACACCGGGGAGCTGTTTTTT,CASSLVFLGQGNTGELFF
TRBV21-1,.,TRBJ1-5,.,TGTGCCAGCAGCTCCCGGGGGTCCCCCCAATCCCATTTT,CASSSRGSPQSHF